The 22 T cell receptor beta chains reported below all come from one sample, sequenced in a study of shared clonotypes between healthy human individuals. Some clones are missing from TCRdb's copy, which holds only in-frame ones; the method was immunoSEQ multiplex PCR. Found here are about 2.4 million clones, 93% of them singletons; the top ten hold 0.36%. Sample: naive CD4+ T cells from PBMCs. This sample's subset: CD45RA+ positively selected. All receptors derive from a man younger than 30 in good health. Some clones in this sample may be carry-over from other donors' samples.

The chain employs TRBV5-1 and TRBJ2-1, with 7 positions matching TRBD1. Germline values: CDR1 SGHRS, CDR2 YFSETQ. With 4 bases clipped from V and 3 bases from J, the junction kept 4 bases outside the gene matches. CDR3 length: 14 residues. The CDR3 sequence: CASSPGGYYNEQFF. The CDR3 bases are TGCGCCAGCAGCCCAGGGGGATACTACAATGAGCAGTTCTTC.

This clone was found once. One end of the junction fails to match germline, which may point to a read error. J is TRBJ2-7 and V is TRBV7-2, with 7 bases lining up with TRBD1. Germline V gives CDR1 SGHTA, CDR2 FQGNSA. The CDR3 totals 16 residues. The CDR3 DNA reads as TGTGCCAGCAGCCTAGCCGGGACAGCGCTAACCTACGAGCAGTACTTC. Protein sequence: CASSLAGTALTYEQYF.

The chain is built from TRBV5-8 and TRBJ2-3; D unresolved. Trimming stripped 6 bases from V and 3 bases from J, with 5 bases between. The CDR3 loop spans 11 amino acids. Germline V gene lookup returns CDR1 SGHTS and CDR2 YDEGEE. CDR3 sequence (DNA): TGTGCCAGCATCTGGACAGATACGCAGTATTTT. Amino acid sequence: CASIWTDTQYF.

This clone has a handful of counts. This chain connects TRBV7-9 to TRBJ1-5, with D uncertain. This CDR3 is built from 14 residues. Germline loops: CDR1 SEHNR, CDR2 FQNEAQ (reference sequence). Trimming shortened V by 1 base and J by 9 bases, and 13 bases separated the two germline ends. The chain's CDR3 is CASSLGPNSPPQHF. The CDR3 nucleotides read TGTGCCAGCAGCTTAGGCCCGAATTCTCCGCCCCAGCATTTT.

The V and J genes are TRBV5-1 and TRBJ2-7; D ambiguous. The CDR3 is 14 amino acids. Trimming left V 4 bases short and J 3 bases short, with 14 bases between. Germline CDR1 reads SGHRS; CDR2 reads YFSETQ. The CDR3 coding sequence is TGCGCCAGCAGCCAACAAAAAGGAGTCTACGAGCAGTACTTC. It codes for CASSQQKGVYEQYF.

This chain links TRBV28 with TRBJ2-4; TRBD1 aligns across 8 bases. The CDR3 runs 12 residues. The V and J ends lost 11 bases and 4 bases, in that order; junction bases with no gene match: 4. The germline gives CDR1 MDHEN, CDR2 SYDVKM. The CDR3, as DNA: TGTGCCGCTCGGACAGGGAAAAACATTCAGTACTTC. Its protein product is CAARTGKNIQYF.

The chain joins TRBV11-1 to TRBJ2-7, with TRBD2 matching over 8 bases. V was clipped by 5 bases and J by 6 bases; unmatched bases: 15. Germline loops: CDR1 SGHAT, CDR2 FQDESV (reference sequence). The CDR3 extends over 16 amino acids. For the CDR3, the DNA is TGTGCCAGCAGCCCCTTAGCATTCGGGAGGGCCGTCGAGCAGTACTTC. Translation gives CASSPLAFGRAVEQYF.

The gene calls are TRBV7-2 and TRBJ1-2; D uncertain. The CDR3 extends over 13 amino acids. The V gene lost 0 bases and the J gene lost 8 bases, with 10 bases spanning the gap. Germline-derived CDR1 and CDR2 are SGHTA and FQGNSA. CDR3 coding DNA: TGTGCCAGCAGCTTAGCAGGGCTGTTAGGCTACACCTTC. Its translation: CASSLAGLLGYTF.

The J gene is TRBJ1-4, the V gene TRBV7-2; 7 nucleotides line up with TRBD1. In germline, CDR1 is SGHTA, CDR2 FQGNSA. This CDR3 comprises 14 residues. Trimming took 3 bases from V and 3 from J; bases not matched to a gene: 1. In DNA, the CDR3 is TGTGCCAGCAGCTTCCAGGGGGCTAATGAAAAACTGTTTTTT. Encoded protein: CASSFQGANEKLFF. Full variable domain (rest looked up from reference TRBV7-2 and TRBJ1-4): GAGVSQSPSNKVTEKGKDVELRCDPISGHTALYWYRQSLGQGLEFLIYFQGNSAPDKSGLPSDRFSAERTGGSVSTLTIQRTQQEDSAVYLCASSFQGANEKLFFGSGTQLSVL.

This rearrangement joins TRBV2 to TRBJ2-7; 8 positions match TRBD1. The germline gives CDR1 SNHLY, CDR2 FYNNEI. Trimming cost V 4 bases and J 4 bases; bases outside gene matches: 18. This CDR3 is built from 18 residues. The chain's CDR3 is CASSGPNQGAGRGYEQYF. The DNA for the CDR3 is TGTGCCAGCAGTGGACCCAACCAGGGGGCTGGTAGAGGGTACGAGCAGTACTTC.

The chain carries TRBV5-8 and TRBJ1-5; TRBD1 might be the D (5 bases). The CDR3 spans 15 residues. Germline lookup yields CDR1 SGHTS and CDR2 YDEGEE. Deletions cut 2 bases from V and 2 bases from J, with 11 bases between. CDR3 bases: TGTGCCAGCAGCTTCCGGGACGGAGGCAATCAGCCCCAGCATTTT. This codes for CASSFRDGGNQPQHF. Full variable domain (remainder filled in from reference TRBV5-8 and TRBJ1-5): EAGVTQSPTHLIKTRGQQATLRCSPISGHTSVYWYQQALGLGLQFLLWYDEGEERNRGNFPPRFSGRQFPNYSSELNVNALELEDSALYLCASSFRDGGNQPQHFGDGTRLSIL.

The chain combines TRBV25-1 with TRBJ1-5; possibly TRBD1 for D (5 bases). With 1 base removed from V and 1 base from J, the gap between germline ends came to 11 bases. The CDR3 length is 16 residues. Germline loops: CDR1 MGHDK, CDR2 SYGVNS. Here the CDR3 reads CASSEWGRASNQPQHF. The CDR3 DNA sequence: TGTGCCAGCAGTGAATGGGGCAGGGCGAGCAATCAGCCCCAGCATTTT.

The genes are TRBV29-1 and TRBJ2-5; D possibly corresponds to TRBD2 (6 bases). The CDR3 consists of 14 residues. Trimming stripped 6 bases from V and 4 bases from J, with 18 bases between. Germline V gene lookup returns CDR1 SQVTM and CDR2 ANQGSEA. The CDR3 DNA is TGCAGCGTATGCCTGGGGCAGGGAGGAGAGACCCAGTACTTC. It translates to CSVCLGQGGETQYF.

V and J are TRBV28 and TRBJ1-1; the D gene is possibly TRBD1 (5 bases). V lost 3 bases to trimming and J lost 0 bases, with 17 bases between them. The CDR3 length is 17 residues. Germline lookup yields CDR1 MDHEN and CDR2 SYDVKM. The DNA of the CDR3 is TGTGCCAGCAGTTTCTCCTGGACAAGTACGATGAACACTGAAGCTTTCTTT. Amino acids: CASSFSWTSTMNTEAFF. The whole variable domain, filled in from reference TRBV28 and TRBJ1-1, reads DVKVTQSSRYLVKRTGEKVFLECVQDMDHENMFWYRQDPGLGLRLIYFSYDVKMKEKGDIPEGYSVSREKKERFSLILESASTNQTSMYLCASSFSWTSTMNTEAFFGQGTRLTVV.

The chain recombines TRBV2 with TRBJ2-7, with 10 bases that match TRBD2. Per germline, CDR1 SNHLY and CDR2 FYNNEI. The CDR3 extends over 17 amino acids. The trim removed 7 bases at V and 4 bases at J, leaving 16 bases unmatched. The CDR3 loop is CASNQPTISGRFYEQYF. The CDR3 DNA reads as TGTGCCAGCAACCAACCCACGATTAGCGGGAGGTTTTACGAGCAGTACTTC.

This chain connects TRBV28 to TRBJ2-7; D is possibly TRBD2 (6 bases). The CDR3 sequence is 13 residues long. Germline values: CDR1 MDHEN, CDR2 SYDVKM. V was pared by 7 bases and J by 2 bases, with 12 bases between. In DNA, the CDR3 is TGTGCCAGCACCCCGGGAGCACCCTACGAGCAGTACTTC. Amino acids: CASTPGAPYEQYF.

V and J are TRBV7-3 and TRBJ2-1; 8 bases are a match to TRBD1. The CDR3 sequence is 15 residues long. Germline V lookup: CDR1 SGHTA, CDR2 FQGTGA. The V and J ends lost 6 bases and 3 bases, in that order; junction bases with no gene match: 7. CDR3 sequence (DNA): TGTGCCAGCAGTTCCCAGGGGGCGCACTACAATGAGCAGTTCTTC. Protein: CASSSQGAHYNEQFF.

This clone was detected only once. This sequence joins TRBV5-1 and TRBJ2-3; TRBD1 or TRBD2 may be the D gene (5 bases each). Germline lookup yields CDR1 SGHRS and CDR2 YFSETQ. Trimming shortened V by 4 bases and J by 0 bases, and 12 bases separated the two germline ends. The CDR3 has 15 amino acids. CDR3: CASSPDRLSTDTQYF. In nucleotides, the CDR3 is TGCGCCAGCAGCCCCGACAGACTAAGCACAGATACGCAGTATTTT.

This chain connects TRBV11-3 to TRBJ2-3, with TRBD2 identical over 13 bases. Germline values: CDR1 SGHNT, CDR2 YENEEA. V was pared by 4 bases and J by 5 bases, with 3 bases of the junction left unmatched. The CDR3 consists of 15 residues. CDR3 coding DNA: TGTGCCAGCAGCTCGGGGACTAGCGGGGTAGATACGCAGTATTTT. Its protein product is CASSSGTSGVDTQYF.

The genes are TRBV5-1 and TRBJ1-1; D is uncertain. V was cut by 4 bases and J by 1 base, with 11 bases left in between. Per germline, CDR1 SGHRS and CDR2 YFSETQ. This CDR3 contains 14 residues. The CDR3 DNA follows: TGCGCCAGCAGCGAGATGGACGGGAACACTGAAGCTTTCTTT. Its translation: CASSEMDGNTEAFF.

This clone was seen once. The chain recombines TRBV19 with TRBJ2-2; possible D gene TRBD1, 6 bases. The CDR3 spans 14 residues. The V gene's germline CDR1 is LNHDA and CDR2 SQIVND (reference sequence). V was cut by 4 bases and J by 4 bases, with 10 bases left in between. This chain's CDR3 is CASSRGQFTGELFF. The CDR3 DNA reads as TGTGCCAGTAGTAGGGGACAATTCACCGGGGAGCTGTTTTTT.

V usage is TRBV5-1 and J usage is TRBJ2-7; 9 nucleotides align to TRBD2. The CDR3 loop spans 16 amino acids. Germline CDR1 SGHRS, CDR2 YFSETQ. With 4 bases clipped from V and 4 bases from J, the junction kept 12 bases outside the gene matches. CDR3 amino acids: CASSLVRAGGPYEQYF. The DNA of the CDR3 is TGCGCCAGCAGCCTGGTTCGGGCGGGAGGGCCTTACGAGCAGTACTTC.